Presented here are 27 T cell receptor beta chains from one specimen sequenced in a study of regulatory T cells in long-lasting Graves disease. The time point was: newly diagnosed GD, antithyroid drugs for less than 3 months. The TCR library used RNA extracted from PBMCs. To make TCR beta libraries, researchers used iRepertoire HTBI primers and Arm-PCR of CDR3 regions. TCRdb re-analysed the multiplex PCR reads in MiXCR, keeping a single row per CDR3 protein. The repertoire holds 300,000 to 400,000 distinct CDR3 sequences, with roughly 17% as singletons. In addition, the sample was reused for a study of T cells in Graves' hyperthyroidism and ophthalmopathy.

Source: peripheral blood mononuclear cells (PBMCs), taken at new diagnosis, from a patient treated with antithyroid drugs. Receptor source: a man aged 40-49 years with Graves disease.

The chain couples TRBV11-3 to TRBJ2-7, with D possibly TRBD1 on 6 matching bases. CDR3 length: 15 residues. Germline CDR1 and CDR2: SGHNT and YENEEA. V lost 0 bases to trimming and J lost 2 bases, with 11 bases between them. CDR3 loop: CASSLDRKGAYEQYF. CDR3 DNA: TGTGCCAGCAGCTTAGATCGGAAGGGGGCCTACGAGCAGTACTTC.

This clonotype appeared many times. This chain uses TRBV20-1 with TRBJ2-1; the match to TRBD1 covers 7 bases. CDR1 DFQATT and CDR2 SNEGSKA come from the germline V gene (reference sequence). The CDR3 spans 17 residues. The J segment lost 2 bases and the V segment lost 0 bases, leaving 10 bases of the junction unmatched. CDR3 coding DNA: TGCAGTGCTAGAGATCGGAGAACAGGGGCGACCTACAATGAGCAGTTCTTC. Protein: CSARDRRTGATYNEQFF.

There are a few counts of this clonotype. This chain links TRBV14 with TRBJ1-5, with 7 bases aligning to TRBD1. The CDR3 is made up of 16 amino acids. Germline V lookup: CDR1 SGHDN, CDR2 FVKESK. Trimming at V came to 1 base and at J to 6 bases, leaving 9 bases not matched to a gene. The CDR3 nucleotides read TGTGCCAGCAGCCAAGGATCGACAGGGATTAGTCAGCCCCAGCATTTT. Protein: CASSQGSTGISQPQHF.

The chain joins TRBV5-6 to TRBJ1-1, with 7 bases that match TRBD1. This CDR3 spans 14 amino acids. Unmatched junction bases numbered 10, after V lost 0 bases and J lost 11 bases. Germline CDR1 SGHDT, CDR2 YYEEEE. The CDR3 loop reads CASSLATGWSFAFF. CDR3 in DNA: TGTGCCAGCAGCTTGGCGACAGGGTGGTCGTTCGCTTTCTTT.

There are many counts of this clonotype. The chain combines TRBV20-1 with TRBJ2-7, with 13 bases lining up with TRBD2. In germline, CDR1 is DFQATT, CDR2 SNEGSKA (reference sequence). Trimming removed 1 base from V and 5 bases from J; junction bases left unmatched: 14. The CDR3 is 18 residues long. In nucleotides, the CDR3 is TGCAGTGCTAGAGGCCTGGCGGGACTAGCGGGGACCGTCGACGAGCAGTACTTC. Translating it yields CSARGLAGLAGTVDEQYF.

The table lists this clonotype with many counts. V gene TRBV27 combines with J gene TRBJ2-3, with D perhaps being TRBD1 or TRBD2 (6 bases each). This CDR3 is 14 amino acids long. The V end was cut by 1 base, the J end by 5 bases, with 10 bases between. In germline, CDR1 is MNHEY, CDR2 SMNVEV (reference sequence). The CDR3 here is CASSLFGGLDTQYF. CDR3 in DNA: TGTGCCAGCAGTTTATTCGGGGGCCTAGATACGCAGTATTTT.

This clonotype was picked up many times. CDR3 DNA sequence: TGTGCCAGCAGTTACAGGGAGAATTCACCCCTCCACTTT. It yields the protein CASSYRENSPLHF. The rearrangement uses TRBV6-2 or TRBV6-3 and TRBJ1-6; D not resolved. The germline V gene encodes CDR1 MNHEY and CDR2 SVGEGT. The CDR3 has 13 residues. V was trimmed by 2 bases and J by 7 bases, leaving 6 bases between them.

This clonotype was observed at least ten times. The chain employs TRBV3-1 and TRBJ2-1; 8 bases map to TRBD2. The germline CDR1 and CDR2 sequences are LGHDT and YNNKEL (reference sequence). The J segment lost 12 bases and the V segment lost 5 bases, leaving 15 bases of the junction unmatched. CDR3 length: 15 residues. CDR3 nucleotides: TGTGCCAGCAGCTTACCCGGGGGGGCAGGTAAGGTGCAGTTCTTC. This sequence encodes CASSLPGGAGKVQFF.

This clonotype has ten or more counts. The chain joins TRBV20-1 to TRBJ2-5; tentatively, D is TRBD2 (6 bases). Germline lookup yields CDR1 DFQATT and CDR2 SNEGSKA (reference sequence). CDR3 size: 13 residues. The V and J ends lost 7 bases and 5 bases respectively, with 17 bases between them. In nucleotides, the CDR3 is TGCAGTGTAACTAGGGAGGCGTCGGAGACCCAGTACTTC. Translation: CSVTREASETQYF.

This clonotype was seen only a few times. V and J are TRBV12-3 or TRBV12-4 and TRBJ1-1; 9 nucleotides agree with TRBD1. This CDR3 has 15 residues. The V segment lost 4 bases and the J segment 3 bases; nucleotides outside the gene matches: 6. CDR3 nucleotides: TGTGCCAGCAGTTCCCACAGGGGGCTGGACACTGAAGCTTTCTTT. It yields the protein CASSSHRGLDTEAFF.

The CDR3 nucleotides are TGTGCCAGCAGCTACAGGGACAGGACCTACTATGGCTACACCTTC. As protein: CASSYRDRTYYGYTF. The J gene is TRBJ1-2, the V gene TRBV5-8; 8 bases line up with TRBD1. Germline CDR1 and CDR2: SGHTS and YDEGEE. Trimming removed 3 bases from V and 3 bases from J; junction bases left unmatched: 7. This CDR3 spans 15 amino acids.

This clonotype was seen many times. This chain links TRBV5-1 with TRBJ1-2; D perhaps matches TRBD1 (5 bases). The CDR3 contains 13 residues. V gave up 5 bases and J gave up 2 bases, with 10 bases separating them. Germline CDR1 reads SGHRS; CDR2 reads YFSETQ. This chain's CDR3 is CASRTTANYGYTF. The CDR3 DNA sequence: TGCGCCAGCAGGACGACAGCCAACTATGGCTACACCTTC.

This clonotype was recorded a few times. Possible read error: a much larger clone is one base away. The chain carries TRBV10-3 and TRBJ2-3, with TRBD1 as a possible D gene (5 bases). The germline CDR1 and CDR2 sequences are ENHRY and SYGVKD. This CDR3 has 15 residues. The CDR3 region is CAISVSDISTDTQCF. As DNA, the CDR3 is TGTGCCATCAGTGTGTCGGACATAAGCACAGATACGCAGTGTTTT.

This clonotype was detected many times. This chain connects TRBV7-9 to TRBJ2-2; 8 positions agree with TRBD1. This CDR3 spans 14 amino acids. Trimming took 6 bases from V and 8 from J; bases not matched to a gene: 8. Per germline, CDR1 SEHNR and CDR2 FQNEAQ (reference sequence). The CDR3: CASSPGGVLGELFF. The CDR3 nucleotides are TGTGCCAGCAGTCCAGGGGGCGTCCTAGGGGAGCTGTTTTTT.

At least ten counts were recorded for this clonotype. DNA for the CDR3: TGTGCCAGCAGCTCGACAGGGTGGGCCTACGAGCAGTACTTC. This codes for CASSSTGWAYEQYF. The V and J genes are TRBV11-2 and TRBJ2-7; 7 bases line up with TRBD1. J was trimmed by 2 bases and V by 4 bases; bases with no gene match: 5. This CDR3 region has 14 residues. Germline-derived CDR1 and CDR2 are SGHAT and FQNNGV.

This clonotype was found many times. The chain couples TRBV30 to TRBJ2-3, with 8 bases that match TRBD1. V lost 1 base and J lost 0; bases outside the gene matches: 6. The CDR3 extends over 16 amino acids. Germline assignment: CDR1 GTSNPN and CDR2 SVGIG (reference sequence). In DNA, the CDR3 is TGTGCCTGGAGTGATTTTCGGGACAGGAGCACAGATACGCAGTATTTT. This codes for CAWSDFRDRSTDTQYF. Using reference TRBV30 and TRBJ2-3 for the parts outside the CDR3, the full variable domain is SQTIHQWPATLVQPVGSPLSLECTVEGTSNPNLYWYRQAAGRGLQLLFYSVGIGQISSEVPQNLSASRPQDRQFILSSKKLLLSDSGFYLCAWSDFRDRSTDTQYFGPGTRLTVL.

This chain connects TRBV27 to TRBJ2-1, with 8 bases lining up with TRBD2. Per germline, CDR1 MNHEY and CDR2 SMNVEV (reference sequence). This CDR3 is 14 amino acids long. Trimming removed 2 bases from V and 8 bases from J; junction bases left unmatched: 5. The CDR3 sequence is CASSLAGTRDEQFF. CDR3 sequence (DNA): TGTGCCAGCAGTTTAGCAGGGACTAGGGATGAGCAGTTCTTC.

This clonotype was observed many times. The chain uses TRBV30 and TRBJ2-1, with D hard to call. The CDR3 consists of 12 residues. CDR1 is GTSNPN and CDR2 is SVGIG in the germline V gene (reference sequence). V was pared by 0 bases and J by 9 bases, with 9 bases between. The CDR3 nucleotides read TGTGCCTGGAGTGTACTGTGGGTTGAGCAGTTCTTC. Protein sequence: CAWSVLWVEQFF.

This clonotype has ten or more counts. CDR3 amino acids: CASSLYGQGADTQYF. The DNA for the CDR3 is TGTGCCAGCAGTTTATACGGACAGGGAGCAGATACGCAGTATTTT. The chain recombines TRBV28 with TRBJ2-3; the match to TRBD1 covers 8 bases. CDR1 is MDHEN and CDR2 is SYDVKM in the germline V gene. The CDR3 sequence is 15 residues long. J gave up 4 bases and V 1 base, and 4 bases lay outside the gene matches.

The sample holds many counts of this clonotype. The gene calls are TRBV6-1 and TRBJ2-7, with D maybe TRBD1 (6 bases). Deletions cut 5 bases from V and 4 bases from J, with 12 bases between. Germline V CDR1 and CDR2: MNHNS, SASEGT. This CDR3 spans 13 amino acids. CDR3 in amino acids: CASSTGTNYEQYF. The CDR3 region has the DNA TGTGCCAGCAGTACCGGGACAAATTACGAGCAGTACTTC.

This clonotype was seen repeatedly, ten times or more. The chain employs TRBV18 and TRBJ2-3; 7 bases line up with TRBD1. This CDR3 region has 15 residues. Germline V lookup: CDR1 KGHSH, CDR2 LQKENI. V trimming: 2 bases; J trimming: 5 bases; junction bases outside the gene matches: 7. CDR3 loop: CASSPIDRVVDTQYF. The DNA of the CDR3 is TGTGCCAGCTCACCAATCGACAGGGTAGTAGATACGCAGTATTTT.

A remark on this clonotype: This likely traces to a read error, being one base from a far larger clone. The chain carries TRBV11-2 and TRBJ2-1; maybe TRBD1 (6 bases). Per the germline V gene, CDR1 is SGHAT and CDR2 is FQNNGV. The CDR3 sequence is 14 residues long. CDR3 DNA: TGTGCCATCAGCTTAATCGCAGGGGACAATGAGCAGTTCTTC. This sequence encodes CAISLIAGDNEQFF.

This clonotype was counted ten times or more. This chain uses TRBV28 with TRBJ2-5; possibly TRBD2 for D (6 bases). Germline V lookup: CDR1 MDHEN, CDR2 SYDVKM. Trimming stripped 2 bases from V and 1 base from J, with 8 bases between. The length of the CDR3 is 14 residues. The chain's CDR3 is CASSLVAAQETQYF. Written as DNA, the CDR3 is TGTGCCAGCAGTTTAGTAGCGGCCCAAGAGACCCAGTACTTC.

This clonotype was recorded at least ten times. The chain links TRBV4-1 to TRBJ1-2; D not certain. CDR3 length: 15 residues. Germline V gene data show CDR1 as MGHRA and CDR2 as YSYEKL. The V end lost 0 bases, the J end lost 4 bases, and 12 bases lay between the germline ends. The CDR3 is CASSQDLRQIYGYTF. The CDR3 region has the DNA TGCGCCAGCAGCCAAGATTTGCGGCAGATCTATGGCTACACCTTC.

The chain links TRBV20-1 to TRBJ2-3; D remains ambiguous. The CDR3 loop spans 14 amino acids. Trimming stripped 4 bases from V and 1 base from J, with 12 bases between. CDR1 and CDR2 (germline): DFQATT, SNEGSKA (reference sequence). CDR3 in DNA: TGCAGTGCTACCCCCCCACTTCGCACAGATACGCAGTATTTT. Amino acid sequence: CSATPPLRTDTQYF.

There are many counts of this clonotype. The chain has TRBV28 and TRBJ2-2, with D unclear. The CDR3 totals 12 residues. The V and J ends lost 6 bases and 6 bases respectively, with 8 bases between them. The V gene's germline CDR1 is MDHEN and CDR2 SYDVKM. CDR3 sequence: CASRVDPGELFF. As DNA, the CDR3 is TGTGCCAGCAGGGTAGATCCCGGGGAGCTGTTTTTT.

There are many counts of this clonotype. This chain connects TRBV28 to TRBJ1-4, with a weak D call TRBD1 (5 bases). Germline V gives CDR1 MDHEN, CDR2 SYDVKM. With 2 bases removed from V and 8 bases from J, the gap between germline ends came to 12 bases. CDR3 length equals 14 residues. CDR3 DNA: TGTGCCAGCAGTTTAGGGGGGGGACGCGAAAAACTGTTTTTT. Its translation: CASSLGGGREKLFF.